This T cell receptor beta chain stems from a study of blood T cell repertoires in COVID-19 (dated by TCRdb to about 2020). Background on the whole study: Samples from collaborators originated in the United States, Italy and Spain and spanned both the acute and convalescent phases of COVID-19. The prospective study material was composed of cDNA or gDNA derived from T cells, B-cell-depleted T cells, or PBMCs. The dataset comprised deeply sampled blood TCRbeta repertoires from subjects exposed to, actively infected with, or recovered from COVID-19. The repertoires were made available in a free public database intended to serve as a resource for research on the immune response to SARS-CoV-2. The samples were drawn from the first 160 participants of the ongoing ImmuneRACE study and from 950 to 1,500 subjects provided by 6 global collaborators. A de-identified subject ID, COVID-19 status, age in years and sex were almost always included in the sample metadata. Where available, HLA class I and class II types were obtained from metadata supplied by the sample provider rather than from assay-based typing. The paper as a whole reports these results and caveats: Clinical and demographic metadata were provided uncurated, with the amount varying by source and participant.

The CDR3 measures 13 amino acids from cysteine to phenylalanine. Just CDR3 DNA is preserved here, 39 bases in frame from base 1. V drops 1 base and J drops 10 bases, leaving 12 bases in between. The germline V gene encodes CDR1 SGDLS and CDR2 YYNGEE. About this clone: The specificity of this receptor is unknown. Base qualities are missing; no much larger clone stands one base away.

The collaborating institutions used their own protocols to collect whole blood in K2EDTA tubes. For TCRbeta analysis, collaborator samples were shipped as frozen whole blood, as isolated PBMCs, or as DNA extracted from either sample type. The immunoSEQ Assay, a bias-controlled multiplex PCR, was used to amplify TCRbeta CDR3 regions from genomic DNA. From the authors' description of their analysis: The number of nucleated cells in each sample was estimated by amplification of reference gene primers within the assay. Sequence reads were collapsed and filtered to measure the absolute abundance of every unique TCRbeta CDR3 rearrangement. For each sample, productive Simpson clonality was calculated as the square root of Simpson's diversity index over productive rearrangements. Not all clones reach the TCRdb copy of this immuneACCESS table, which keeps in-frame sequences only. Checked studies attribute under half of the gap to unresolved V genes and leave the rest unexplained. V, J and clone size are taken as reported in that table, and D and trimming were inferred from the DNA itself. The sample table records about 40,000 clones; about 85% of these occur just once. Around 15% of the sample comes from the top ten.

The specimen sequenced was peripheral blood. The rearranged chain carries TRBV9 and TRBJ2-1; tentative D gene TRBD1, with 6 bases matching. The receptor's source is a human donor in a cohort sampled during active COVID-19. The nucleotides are TGTGCCAGCAGCGTACTAGTCGGGACAGAGCAGTTCTTC. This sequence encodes CASSVLVGTEQFF.